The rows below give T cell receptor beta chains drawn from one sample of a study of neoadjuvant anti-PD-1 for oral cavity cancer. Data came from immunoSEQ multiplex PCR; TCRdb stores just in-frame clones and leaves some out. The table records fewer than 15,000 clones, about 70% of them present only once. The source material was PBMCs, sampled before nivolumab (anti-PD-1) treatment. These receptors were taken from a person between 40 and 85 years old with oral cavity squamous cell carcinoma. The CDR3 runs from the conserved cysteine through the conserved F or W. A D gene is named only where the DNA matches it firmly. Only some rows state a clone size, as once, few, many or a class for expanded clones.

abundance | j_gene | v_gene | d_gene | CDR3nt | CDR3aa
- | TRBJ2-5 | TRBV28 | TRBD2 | TGTGCCAGCAGTTCTCTAGCGGGAGTGATGGAGACCCAGTACTTC | CASSSLAGVMETQYF
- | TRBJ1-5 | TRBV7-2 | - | TGTGCCAGCAGCTTAGCTGGCACCCCGGGCAATCAGCCCCAGCATTTT | CASSLAGTPGNQPQHF
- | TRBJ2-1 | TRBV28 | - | TGTGCCAGCAGCCAACTAGGCAATGAGCAGTTCTTC | CASSQLGNEQFF
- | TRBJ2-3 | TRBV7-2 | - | TGTGCCAGCTCCGGCGAGGGCTCATCCTACACAGATACGCAGTATTTT | CASSGEGSSYTDTQYF
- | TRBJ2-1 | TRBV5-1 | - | TGCGCCAGCACGAAGCGGCTTAACTTCAATGAGCAGTTCTTC | CASTKRLNFNEQFF
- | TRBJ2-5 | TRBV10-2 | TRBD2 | TGCGCCAGCAGTCGGGGGGAAGGAGCGACCCAGTACTTC | CASSRGEGATQYF
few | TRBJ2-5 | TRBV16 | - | TGTGCCAGCAGCCGGGACTTGGAGACCCAGTACTTC | CASSRDLETQYF
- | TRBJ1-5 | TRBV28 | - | TGTGCCAGCAGTTTAGAAGGGAGCGGGAATCAGCCCCAGCATTTT | CASSLEGSGNQPQHF
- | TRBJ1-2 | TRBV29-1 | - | TGCAGCGTCGCCGGTTTAAGAGATGGCTACACCTTC | CSVAGLRDGYTF
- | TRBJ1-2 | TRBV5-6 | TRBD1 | TGTGCCAGCAGCCCACTCCAAGGGACAGGGGGCGGCGGCTACACCTTC | CASSPLQGTGGGGYTF
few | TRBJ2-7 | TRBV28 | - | TGTGCCAGCAGTTTTACCCTACAGGGATTGACCTACGAGCAGTACTTC | CASSFTLQGLTYEQYF
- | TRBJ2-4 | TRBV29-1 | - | TGCAGCGTTCGGAGTAGACTAGCCAAAAACATTCAGTACTTC | CSVRSRLAKNIQYF
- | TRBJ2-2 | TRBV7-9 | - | TGTGCCAGCAGCTTGGGTGAGGTCCTCGGGGAGCTGTTTTTT | CASSLGEVLGELFF
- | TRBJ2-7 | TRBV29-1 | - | TGCAGCGCAACGAGAAACGCCGGGGTATCAGGCGAGCAGTACTTC | CSATRNAGVSGEQYF
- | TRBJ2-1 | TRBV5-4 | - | TGTGCCAGCAGCTTGGCCTCCTACAATGAGCAGTTCTTC | CASSLASYNEQFF
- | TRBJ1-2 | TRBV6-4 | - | TGTGCCAGCAGTGAAGGGGCTATGAGCTACACCTTC | CASSEGAMSYTF
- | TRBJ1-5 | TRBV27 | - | TGTGCCAGCAGTTTATCGAGCAGTCGCTTTAGCAATCAGCCCCAGCATTTT | CASSLSSSRFSNQPQHF
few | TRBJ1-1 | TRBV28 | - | TGTGCCAGCAGTCGACGAGGGGCGAACACTGAAGCTTTCTTT | CASSRRGANTEAFF
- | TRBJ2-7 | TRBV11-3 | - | TGTGCCAGCAGCCCCGGAGGGGGGTACCACGAGCAGTACTTC | CASSPGGGYHEQYF
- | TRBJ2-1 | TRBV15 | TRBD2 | TGTGCCACCAGCAGAGTCCGACTAGCGGGACCTGCCGCCAATGAGCAGTTCTTC | CATSRVRLAGPAANEQFF
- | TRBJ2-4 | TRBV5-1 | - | TGCGCCAGCAGCTTTGGACAAATTTCTCTCATAGCCAAAAACATTCAGTACTTC | CASSFGQISLIAKNIQYF
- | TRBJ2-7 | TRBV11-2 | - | TGTGCCAGCAGCTTAATGGCCAGGGTCACTTCCTACGAGCAGTACTTC | CASSLMARVTSYEQYF
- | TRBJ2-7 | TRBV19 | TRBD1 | TGTGCCAGTAGTATAGCCGGGACAGGGGGCAACGAGCAGTACTTC | CASSIAGTGGNEQYF
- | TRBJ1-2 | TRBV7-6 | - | TGTGCCAGCAGCTTAATCACAGCTGATGGCTACACCTTC | CASSLITADGYTF
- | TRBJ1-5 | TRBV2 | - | TGTGCCAGCAGTGAGGGTGATAACTATCAGCCCCAGCATTTT | CASSEGDNYQPQHF
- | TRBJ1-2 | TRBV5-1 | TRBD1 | TGCGCCAGCAGCTCGGGACAGAACTATGGCTACACCTTC | CASSSGQNYGYTF
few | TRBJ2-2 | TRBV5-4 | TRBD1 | TGTGCCAGCAGCTCGGGACAGCTAGCGAACACCGGGGAGCTGTTTTTT | CASSSGQLANTGELFF
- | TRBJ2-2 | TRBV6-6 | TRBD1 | TGTGCCAGCAGGGGACAGGGGGACACCGGGGAGCTGTTTTTT | CASRGQGDTGELFF